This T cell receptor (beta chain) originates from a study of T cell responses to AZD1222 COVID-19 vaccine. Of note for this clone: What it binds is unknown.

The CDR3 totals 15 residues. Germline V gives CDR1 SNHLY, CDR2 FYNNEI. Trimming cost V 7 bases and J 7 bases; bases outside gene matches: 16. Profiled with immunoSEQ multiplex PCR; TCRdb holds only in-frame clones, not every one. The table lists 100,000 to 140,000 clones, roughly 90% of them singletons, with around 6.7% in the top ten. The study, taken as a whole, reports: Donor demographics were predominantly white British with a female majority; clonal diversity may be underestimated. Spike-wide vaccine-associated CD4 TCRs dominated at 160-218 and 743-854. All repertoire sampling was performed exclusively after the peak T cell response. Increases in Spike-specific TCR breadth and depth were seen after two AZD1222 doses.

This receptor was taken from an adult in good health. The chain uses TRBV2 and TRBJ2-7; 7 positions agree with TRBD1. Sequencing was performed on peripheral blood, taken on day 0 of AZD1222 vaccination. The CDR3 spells CASTFTGQPYSEQYF. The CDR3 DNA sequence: TGTGCCAGCACTTTTACGGGACAGCCCTATTCTGAGCAGTACTTC.